The sequence of this T cell receptor beta chain was determined in a study of monozygotic twins with inflammatory bowel disease (dated by TCRdb to about 2019). Broadly, across the study: In total, 30 or so monozygotic twin pairs made up the full study: 19 Danish pairs, all IBD-discordant, plus nine German pairs, of which four were IBD-concordant and five were IBD-discordant. Disease-associated traits were sought mainly through comparisons between IBD patients and their genetically identical healthy co-twins within discordant pairs. Each individual had, on average, about 151 000 unique TCRalpha sequences and 181 000 unique TCRbeta sequences available for analysis. Beyond this particular receptor, the publication reports: Distinction between different T cell subtypes could not be achieved in the analysis. No difference in repertoire similarity was observed between concordant and discordant twins, possibly owing to limited statistical power. IBD patients shared fewer clonotypes with other individuals than healthy twins did, most markedly in patients showing signs of disease activity. A decrease in TCRbeta repertoire diversity, as measured by inverse Simpson index, was observed in IBD patients compared with their healthy co-twins. No single strong signal or clonotype linked to IBD turned up in the results, so the idea that one exists was not supported. Differing immunosuppressive treatments among patients may have added background noise and inter-individual variability to the repertoires.

For CDR1 and CDR2, the germline V gene (reference sequence) lists SGHKS and YYEKEE. From its cysteine to its phenylalanine, the CDR3 spans 14 amino acids. The protein alone is recorded here. The method behind the library was 5' RACE. Preparation of each TCR library used roughly 3,300 ng of total RNA. For each sample, cDNA synthesis with SMARTScribe reverse transcriptase was split into eight separate reactions. Unique molecular identifiers containing a 6-nucleotide sample barcode were introduced through template switching during cDNA synthesis. Two nested PCRs of roughly 16 and 10 cycles amplified the TCRalpha and TCRbeta cDNA, and bead purification followed each PCR. Before amplification, the cDNA was both treated with uracil DNA-glycosylase and purified with the QIAquick PCR purification kit. The second PCR was the step at which Illumina TruSeq-compatible adapters and sample-specific barcodes were added. Library quality and concentration were assessed using TapeStation and Qubit, and approximately 5 ng of each library was pooled. Pooled libraries were sequenced on an Illumina HiSeq2500 single-index Rapid Run with 2 x 100 bp reads and custom sequencing primers. As for the original processing: MiGEC version 1.2.6 was used for UMI-based consensus assembly to correct PCR and sequencing errors. MiXCR version 2.1.1 was used for V(D)J alignment, clonotype assembly and CDR3 extraction. To normalise gene usage, clonotype sharing and MAIT/NKT TCR abundance, the analysis used the top 1000, 10 000 and 20 000 clonotypes per sample. Diversity was computed as the inverse Simpson index with the vegan R package after downsampling to 27 000 UMIs. Paired Mann-Whitney U tests on discordant twin pairs were used, with Benjamini-Hochberg multiple-testing correction. TCRdb reprocessed the reads into one record per CDR3 protein sequence, lacking DNA. The V and J calls were determined by TCRdb, not by the authors. This sample's table contains about 210,000 distinct CDR3 sequences. The ten top clones hold 1.5% to 2% of the sample.

From each donor, an approximately 2.3 ml peripheral blood sample was collected into PAXgene tubes and kept at -80 degrees C. Total RNA was isolated from whole blood with the PAXgene blood miRNA kit on an automated QIAcube, without T cell sorting. Peripheral blood from monozygotic twin pairs who were concordant or discordant for inflammatory bowel disease underwent deep TCRalpha and TCRbeta repertoire profiling using unique molecular barcoding. Smoking habits were recorded for all twin pairs, and individuals were classified as current, former or never smokers. About this clonotype itself: Its binding antigen is unknown.

The TCR comes from a human donor with ulcerative colitis or Crohn's disease, or a healthy co-twin of an affected twin (not recorded which). The sample was blood. The chain employs TRBV5-5 and TRBJ1-1; TCRdb indicates TRBD1, and absent DNA this call remains unverified. CDR3 protein: CASSLAIRATEAFF.